These 31 T cell receptor beta chains came from one sample sequenced in a study of a mutant IDH1 vaccine in newly diagnosed glioma. The method was immunoSEQ multiplex PCR; TCRdb's version includes in-frame clones alone and lacks a portion of them. There are 25,000 to 30,000 clones in the sample; approximately 80% occur only once, and about 15% lies in the top ten. Their specific antigens are unknown. Described time point: week 23, last vaccination. The content of each vaccine dose was 300 ug of mutant IDH1 20-mer peptide, and topical imiquimod accompanied it. Sequenced here: PBMCs, sampled from a glioma patient whose treatment included an IDH1 peptide vaccine. Receptor source: a woman aged 25 to 39 with glioma.

The chain uses TRBV25-1 and TRBJ1-6; no clear D gene. CDR3 length equals 13 residues. Between the trimmed V and J ends, which lost 3 bases and 9 bases, there was a span of 9 bases. CDR1 is MGHDK, CDR2 SYGVNS, per germline. CDR3 in amino acids: CASSDILSSPLHF. CDR3 nucleotides: TGTGCCAGCAGTGATATTTTGAGTTCACCCCTCCACTTT.

The chain combines TRBV5-7 with TRBJ2-7; 12 bases match TRBD1. Being an ORF, TRBV5-7 has a function that is uncertain. The CDR3 loop spans 16 amino acids. Trimming took 4 bases from V and 5 from J; bases not matched to a gene: 10. CDR3 protein: CASSIRDRGRSDEQYF. In DNA, the CDR3 is TGTGCCAGCAGCATCCGGGACAGGGGGCGATCCGACGAGCAGTACTTC.

This clone came up once. This chain connects TRBV4-1 to TRBJ1-1; D unclear. V was clipped by 4 bases and J by 3 bases, with 12 bases between them. The CDR3 contains 14 residues. Germline CDR1 is MGHRA and CDR2 is YSYEKL. This chain's CDR3 is CASSPGPEDTEAFF. The DNA for the CDR3 is TGCGCCAGCAGCCCAGGACCTGAGGACACTGAAGCTTTCTTT.

The chain couples TRBV5-6 to TRBJ1-2; a possible D gene is TRBD1 (6 bases). This CDR3 is built from 14 residues. Germline CDR1 reads SGHDT; CDR2 reads YYEEEE. V shed 2 bases and J shed 7 bases, with 15 bases lying between them. The CDR3 nucleotides are TGTGCCAGCAGCTTAATTTCGGGGGCTACTGGCTACACCTTC. Its protein product is CASSLISGATGYTF.

The chain couples TRBV6-6 to TRBJ1-5; no definite D call. Trimming removed 7 bases at V and 1 base at J, with 17 bases between. The CDR3 runs 16 residues. Germline V CDR1 and CDR2: MNHNY, SVGAGI (reference sequence). The CDR3 nucleotides are TGTGCCAGCAACGAAGACATAGGTCTGAGCAATCAGCCCCAGCATTTT. It translates to CASNEDIGLSNQPQHF.

The rearrangement joins TRBV5-1 to TRBJ2-5, with TRBD1 identical over 9 bases. Unmatched junction bases numbered 4, after V lost 5 bases and J lost 5 bases. The CDR3 has 13 residues. Germline CDR1 SGHRS, CDR2 YFSETQ. CDR3: CASSGQGRETQYF. The CDR3 bases are TGCGCCAGCAGTGGACAGGGGAGGGAGACCCAGTACTTC.

This clone is deemed medium-sized (0.01 to 0.1%). This chain links TRBV27 with TRBJ1-5; 9 nucleotides match TRBD1. CDR1 is MNHEY and CDR2 is SMNVEV in the germline V gene (reference sequence). V was clipped by 7 bases and J by 7 bases; unmatched bases: 11. This CDR3 comprises 15 residues. The chain's CDR3 is CASKRTGDRWQPQHF. CDR3 sequence (DNA): TGTGCCAGCAAACGGACAGGGGACCGTTGGCAGCCCCAGCATTTT.

V is TRBV10-3 and J is TRBJ1-5; TRBD1 is a possible D gene (6 bases). V was shortened by 3 bases and J by 6 bases, with 18 bases between the two germline ends. This CDR3 contains 16 residues. CDR1 is ENHRY and CDR2 is SYGVKD in the germline V gene. CDR3 in amino acids: CAISELMGAGSQPQHF. As DNA, the CDR3 is TGTGCCATCAGTGAATTGATGGGGGCAGGGTCTCAGCCCCAGCATTTT.

V usage is TRBV4-1 and J usage is TRBJ2-7, with 10 bases lining up with TRBD1. The CDR3 sequence is 16 residues long. V was pared by 4 bases and J by 0 bases, with 6 bases of the junction left unmatched. Germline CDR1 is MGHRA and CDR2 is YSYEKL. CDR3 region: CASSPSGTGVSYEQYF. CDR3 sequence (DNA): TGCGCCAGCAGCCCCTCCGGGACAGGGGTCTCCTACGAGCAGTACTTC.

This clone was recorded only once. The rearrangement joins TRBV6-5 to TRBJ2-7, with no clear D. Germline CDR1 and CDR2: MNHEY and SVGAGI. The CDR3 consists of 13 residues. V was cut by 2 bases and J by 5 bases, with 10 bases left in between. The chain's CDR3 is CASSYPTANEQYF. CDR3 nucleotide sequence: TGTGCCAGCAGTTACCCCACGGCCAACGAGCAGTACTTC.

The genes are TRBV7-2 and TRBJ2-3, with TRBD1 matching over 7 bases. The CDR3 consists of 14 residues. Trimming took 7 bases from V and 3 from J; bases not matched to a gene: 7. The germline CDR1 and CDR2 sequences are SGHTA and FQGNSA. The CDR3 DNA sequence: TGTGCCAGCAACCCCGGACAGGAGACAGATACGCAGTATTTT. Its translation is CASNPGQETDTQYF. Using reference TRBV7-2 and TRBJ2-3 for the parts outside the CDR3, the full variable domain is GAGVSQSPSNKVTEKGKDVELRCDPISGHTALYWYRQSLGQGLEFLIYFQGNSAPDKSGLPSDRFSAERTGGSVSTLTIQRTQQEDSAVYLCASNPGQETDTQYFGPGTRLTVL.

This clone was seen only once. J is TRBJ2-1 and V is TRBV5-4; possible D gene TRBD1, 6 bases. The V and J ends lost 2 bases and 7 bases respectively, with 7 bases between them. Germline CDR1 and CDR2: SGHNT and YYREEE (reference sequence). The CDR3 is 12 residues long. The CDR3 DNA reads TGTGCCAGCAGCTTAACAGGGAATGAGCAGTTCTTC. Translating gives CASSLTGNEQFF. Full variable domain (remainder filled in from reference TRBV5-4 and TRBJ2-1): ETGVTQSPTHLIKTRGQQVTLRCSSQSGHNTVSWYQQALGQGPQFIFQYYREEENGRGNFPPRFSGLQFPNYSSELNVNALELDDSALYLCASSLTGNEQFFGPGTRLTVL.

The chain couples TRBV19 to TRBJ1-6, with unresolved D. This CDR3 spans 15 amino acids. Looked up from germline, CDR1 is LNHDA and CDR2 is SQIVND (reference sequence). The V end lost 3 bases, the J end lost 4 bases, and 10 bases lay between the germline ends. The CDR3 DNA sequence: TGTGCCAGTAGTATTCGGTCCGAGTATAATTCACCCCTCCACTTT. It is translated as CASSIRSEYNSPLHF.

J is TRBJ1-5 and V is TRBV7-2, with unresolved D. The V end lost 2 bases, the J end lost 3 bases, and 11 bases lay between the germline ends. Germline V gene data show CDR1 as SGHTA and CDR2 as FQGNSA. This CDR3 spans 15 amino acids. CDR3 in DNA: TGTGCCAGCAGCTTACTCAGAGGTGTCAATCAGCCCCAGCATTTT. Protein: CASSLLRGVNQPQHF.

This clone appeared a single time. The rearrangement links TRBV5-1 to TRBJ1-1; 7 bases agree with TRBD1. With 4 bases clipped from V and 0 bases from J, the junction kept 3 bases outside the gene matches. CDR3 length: 14 residues. Germline loops: CDR1 SGHRS, CDR2 YFSETQ. The CDR3: CASSRGTVNTEAFF. The CDR3 region has the DNA TGCGCCAGCAGCAGGGGGACAGTGAACACTGAAGCTTTCTTT.

The gene calls are TRBV7-8 and TRBJ1-1, with a possible D match to TRBD1 (5 bases). Trimming shortened V by 1 base and J by 1 base, and 10 bases separated the two germline ends. The CDR3 is made up of 15 amino acids. Germline V lookup: CDR1 SGHVS, CDR2 FQNEAQ. The CDR3 DNA reads TGTGCCAGCAGCTTAGAACTACAGGCGAACACTGAAGCTTTCTTT. Translation gives CASSLELQANTEAFF. Full variable domain (outside the CDR3, taken from reference TRBV7-8 and TRBJ1-1): GAGVSQSPRYKVAKRGQDVALRCDPISGHVSLFWYQQALGQGPEFLTYFQNEAQLDKSGLPSDRFFAERPEGSVSTLKIQRTQQEDSAVYLCASSLELQANTEAFFGQGTRLTVV.

This clone was picked up one time. The gene calls are TRBV9 and TRBJ2-7, with no clear D. The V end lost 4 bases, the J end lost 2 bases, and 19 bases lay between the germline ends. Looked up from germline, CDR1 is SGDLS and CDR2 is YYNGEE. The CDR3 contains 16 residues. Here the CDR3 reads CASSPRDLHRAYEQYF. The CDR3 nucleotides read TGTGCCAGCAGCCCCCGAGACCTCCACAGAGCCTACGAGCAGTACTTC.

This clone was seen a single time. The chain joins TRBV5-4 to TRBJ1-1; D possibly corresponds to TRBD1 (5 bases). Germline CDR1 is SGHNT and CDR2 is YYREEE (reference sequence). The V gene lost 5 bases and the J gene lost 1 base, with 12 bases spanning the gap. The CDR3 has 14 amino acids. This CDR3 is CASRPGRENTEAFF. The CDR3, as DNA: TGTGCCAGCAGGCCGGGACGGGAGAACACTGAAGCTTTCTTT. The entire variable domain, with the rest obtained from reference TRBV5-4 and TRBJ1-1, is as follows: ETGVTQSPTHLIKTRGQQVTLRCSSQSGHNTVSWYQQALGQGPQFIFQYYREEENGRGNFPPRFSGLQFPNYSSELNVNALELDDSALYLCASRPGRENTEAFFGQGTRLTVV.

The rearrangement uses TRBV6-5 and TRBJ1-1; 7 bases match TRBD1. The CDR3 is made up of 13 amino acids. CDR1 and CDR2 from the germline V gene are MNHEY and SVGAGI. J was trimmed by 5 bases and V by 6 bases; bases with no gene match: 6. The CDR3 loop reads CASSRQGRTEAFF. As DNA, the CDR3 is TGTGCCAGCAGCCGACAGGGTAGGACTGAAGCTTTCTTT.

The chain employs TRBV6-5 and TRBJ2-5; 11 nucleotides agree with TRBD2. CDR1 MNHEY and CDR2 SVGAGI come from the germline V gene. V was clipped by 5 bases and J by 0 bases; unmatched bases: 2. This CDR3 is 15 amino acids long. The CDR3 reads CASSPSGGHQETQYF. DNA of the CDR3: TGTGCCAGCAGTCCTAGCGGGGGGCACCAAGAGACCCAGTACTTC.

The rearrangement uses TRBV2 and TRBJ2-7; 9 bases are a match to TRBD2. J lost 3 bases, V lost 1 base, and 4 bases had no gene match. CDR3 size: 15 residues. Germline lookup yields CDR1 SNHLY and CDR2 FYNNEI. The CDR3 nucleotides read TGTGCCAGCAGTGAAGAGTCGCGGGGGGGCTACGAGCAGTACTTC. Amino acids: CASSEESRGGYEQYF. Full variable domain (rest looked up from reference TRBV2 and TRBJ2-7): EPEVTQTPSHQVTQMGQEVILRCVPISNHLYFYWYRQILGQKVEFLVSFYNNEISEKSEIFDDQFSVERPDGSNFTLKIRSTKLEDSAMYFCASSEESRGGYEQYFGPGTRLTVT.

This rearrangement joins TRBV5-6 to TRBJ1-4, with D perhaps matching TRBD1 (5 bases). Germline V lookup: CDR1 SGHDT, CDR2 YYEEEE. The CDR3 is 13 residues long. V was shortened by 3 bases and J by 11 bases, with 14 bases between the two germline ends. CDR3 region: CASSSGTSQKLFF. The DNA of the CDR3 is TGTGCCAGCAGCTCAGGGACCTCCCAGAAACTGTTTTTT.

The chain links TRBV5-1 to TRBJ1-1; D uncertain. The V end was cut by 7 bases, the J end by 1 base, with 8 bases between. This CDR3 spans 12 amino acids. The germline CDR1 and CDR2 sequences are SGHRS and YFSETQ. The CDR3 sequence is CASRYGNTEAFF. In nucleotides, the CDR3 is TGCGCCAGCCGTTACGGGAACACTGAAGCTTTCTTT.

For the CDR3, the DNA is TGTGCCAGTAGTATGGGTTATGATGGCTACACCTTC. Its translation: CASSMGYDGYTF. The chain employs TRBV19 and TRBJ1-2; D gene ambiguous. V was clipped by 3 bases and J by 6 bases, with 8 bases between them. Germline V lookup: CDR1 LNHDA, CDR2 SQIVND (reference sequence). This CDR3 has 12 amino acids. Based on the CDR3 plus reference TRBV19 and TRBJ1-2, the full variable domain is DGGITQSPKYLFRKEGQNVTLSCEQNLNHDAMYWYRQDPGQGLRLIYYSQIVNDFQKGDIAEGYSVSREKKESFPLTVTSAQKNPTAFYLCASSMGYDGYTFGSGTRLTVV.

This clone was seen a few times. This sequence joins TRBV20-1 and TRBJ1-1; tentatively, D is TRBD1 (5 bases). The CDR3 spans 11 residues. The germline gives CDR1 DFQATT, CDR2 SNEGSKA (reference sequence). CDR3 bases: TGCAGCGCCCTTCGGACACTAGAAGCTTTCTTT. Its translation: CSALRTLEAFF.

This clone came up a few times. The gene calls are TRBV13 and TRBJ2-7; 7 nucleotides line up with TRBD2. Trimming took 4 bases from V and 2 from J; bases not matched to a gene: 11. The germline V gene encodes CDR1 PRHDT and CDR2 FYEKMQ (reference sequence). CDR3 length: 16 residues. The CDR3 DNA is TGTGCCAGCAGCTGGCGGGGCAGGGAGGGTCCCTACGAGCAGTACTTC. Translating gives CASSWRGREGPYEQYF.

The rearrangement links TRBV30 to TRBJ1-2; 7 bases match TRBD1. The CDR3 is 14 amino acids. J gave up 4 bases and V 3 bases, and 8 bases lay outside the gene matches. Germline-derived CDR1 and CDR2 are GTSNPN and SVGIG (reference sequence). CDR3 in amino acids: CAWSPLDRIYGYTF. The CDR3 nucleotides are TGTGCCTGGAGCCCCCTGGACAGGATCTATGGCTACACCTTC.

This chain links TRBV30 with TRBJ1-2, with unresolved D. The V and J ends lost 0 bases and 6 bases respectively, with 11 bases between them. The CDR3 extends over 13 amino acids. Germline assignment: CDR1 GTSNPN and CDR2 SVGIG (reference sequence). CDR3 bases: TGTGCCTGGAGTGTAGGTATGACGGATGGCTACACCTTC. Translating it yields CAWSVGMTDGYTF.

This chain joins TRBV4-1 and TRBJ1-2; 10 bases line up with TRBD1. V lost 6 bases to trimming and J lost 7 bases; unmatched junction nucleotides: 5. The CDR3 totals 13 residues. CDR1 MGHRA and CDR2 YSYEKL come from the germline V gene. CDR3 sequence reads: CASSRDRGGGYTF. For the CDR3, the DNA is TGCGCCAGCAGTAGGGACAGGGGAGGTGGCTACACCTTC.

V gene TRBV30 combines with J gene TRBJ2-7; D is uncertain. Germline V gives CDR1 GTSNPN, CDR2 SVGIG (reference sequence). The CDR3 loop spans 13 amino acids. V lost 0 bases, J lost 3 bases, and 9 bases lay in between. The CDR3 spells CAWSVLGVYEQYF. The CDR3 DNA is TGTGCCTGGAGTGTACTTGGGGTCTACGAGCAGTACTTC.

The rearrangement links TRBV6-5 to TRBJ1-2; D not certain. Looked up from germline, CDR1 is MNHEY and CDR2 is SVGAGI. Trimming stripped 10 bases from V and 4 bases from J, with 19 bases between. CDR3 length: 14 amino acids. CDR3 loop: CATIPGRWGYGYTF. The CDR3 coding sequence is TGTGCCACCATACCGGGAAGGTGGGGCTATGGCTACACCTTC.